The 6 T cell receptor beta chains in this list originate from one sample, sequenced in a study of blood T cell repertoires in COVID-19. Repertoires were generated with immunoSEQ multiplex PCR, while TCRdb's copy carries only in-frame clones and drops some. The sample holds about 140,000 clones, 70% to 90% seen once. Specimen: peripheral blood. Every receptor here comes from a human donor in a cohort sampled during active COVID-19.

This clone was detected only once. This chain uses TRBV6-5 with TRBJ1-2; 7 nucleotides match TRBD1. Looked up from germline, CDR1 is MNHEY and CDR2 is SVGAGI. Trimming took 9 bases from V and 10 from J; bases not matched to a gene: 17. The CDR3 extends over 14 amino acids. The CDR3 sequence: CASSHDRARSDYTF. The DNA of the CDR3 is TGTGCCAGTTCCCATGACAGGGCCAGGAGTGACTACACCTTC.

The V and J genes are TRBV29-1 and TRBJ1-3; TRBD1 aligns across 8 bases. Germline CDR1 reads SQVTM; CDR2 reads ANQGSEA. CDR3 size: 14 residues. With V trimmed by 5 bases and J by 8 bases, 11 bases remained unmatched. In DNA, the CDR3 is TGCAGCGTTACCCGGACAGGGTTTAGTGACACCATATATTTT. Translating gives CSVTRTGFSDTIYF.

The V gene is TRBV19, the J gene TRBJ1-2; the D gene is possibly TRBD1 (5 bases). CDR1 and CDR2 from the germline V gene are LNHDA and SQIVND (reference sequence). CDR3 size: 14 residues. V lost 8 bases, J lost 4 bases, and 17 bases lay in between. CDR3 sequence: CASSLGASSYGYTF. The CDR3 DNA reads TGTGCCAGTTCCCTAGGGGCGTCGAGCTATGGCTACACCTTC.

The chain recombines TRBV18 with TRBJ2-7; 10 bases line up with TRBD2. The V gene's germline CDR1 is KGHSH and CDR2 LQKENI. V lost 2 bases and J lost 7; bases outside the gene matches: 11. This CDR3 comprises 16 residues. CDR3 loop: CASSPTGGLAGEEQYF. In DNA, the CDR3 is TGTGCCAGCTCACCAACGGGGGGGCTAGCGGGAGAAGAGCAGTACTTC.

V usage is TRBV9 and J usage is TRBJ2-7; 8 nucleotides agree with TRBD1. CDR3 length: 14 residues. The V gene's germline CDR1 is SGDLS and CDR2 YYNGEE. V was pared by 2 bases and J by 6 bases, with 7 bases of the junction left unmatched. The CDR3 DNA follows: TGTGCCAGCAGCGTGGTGGACAGGGCAGGCGAGCAGTACTTC. Translation: CASSVVDRAGEQYF. Supplemented by reference TRBV9 and TRBJ2-7, the full variable domain reads DSGVTQTPKHLITATGQRVTLRCSPRSGDLSVYWYQQSLDQGLQFLIQYYNGEERAKGNILERFSAQQFPDLHSELNLSSLELGDSALYFCASSVVDRAGEQYFGPGTRLTVT.

The gene calls are TRBV28 and TRBJ2-1, with 11 bases aligning to TRBD2. With 5 bases clipped from V and 7 bases from J, the junction kept 10 bases outside the gene matches. CDR1 and CDR2 from the germline V gene are MDHEN and SYDVKM. The CDR3 is 16 residues long. CDR3 sequence: CASSQLAGGPYNEQFF. The CDR3 DNA is TGTGCCAGCAGTCAGTTAGCGGGAGGGCCTTATAATGAGCAGTTCTTC.